The 18 T cell receptor beta chains below all came from one sample that was sequenced in a study of persistence of HIV-infected CD4 T cells. This was the immunoSEQ version 4 assay in survey mode. Repertoires were generated with immunoSEQ multiplex PCR, while TCRdb's copy carries only in-frame clones and drops some. The table shows about 27,000 clones, with around 67% occurring only once. Overlapping HIV-1 Gag 15-mer peptides at 1 ug per peptide per mL were used. Sorting selected CD4+ T cells upregulating both CD40 ligand and CD69. These receptors' antigens are unknown. Source: CD4+ T cells sorted from PBMCs after roughly 18-hour stimulation, taken from a patient who received antiretroviral therapy. These receptors were obtained from an adult man with HIV who was CMV-seropositive.

CDR3 bases: TGTGCCAGCAGTTCCTCGACTAGTCGGAATGAGCAGTTCTTC. This gives the protein CASSSSTSRNEQFF. The chain uses TRBV7-3 and TRBJ2-1; TRBD2 is a possible D gene (6 bases). Germline V gene lookup returns CDR1 SGHTA and CDR2 FQGTGA. The CDR3 runs 14 residues. Trimming left V 6 bases short and J 7 bases short, with 16 bases between.

The chain combines TRBV6-5 with TRBJ2-7, with D perhaps TRBD1 (7 bases). The CDR3 is 14 residues long. The germline V gene has CDR1 MNHEY and CDR2 SVGAGI. The ends were cut back, 7 bases at V and 1 base at J, with 14 bases in the middle. This CDR3 is CASTVRDSSYEQYF. Written as DNA, the CDR3 is TGTGCCAGCACGGTGCGGGACAGTTCCTACGAGCAGTACTTC.

This CDR3 reads CASSQDRVGTGELFF. The CDR3, as DNA: TGTGCCAGCAGCCAAGACAGGGTTGGCACCGGGGAGCTGTTTTTT. The chain joins TRBV9 to TRBJ2-2; 7 nucleotides match TRBD1. Trimming at V came to 4 bases and at J to 4 bases, leaving 7 bases not matched to a gene. There are 15 residues in the CDR3. The germline V gene has CDR1 SGDLS and CDR2 YYNGEE.

The count of this clone is one. This sequence joins TRBV7-8 and TRBJ2-1; unclear D gene. Germline V gene lookup returns CDR1 SGHVS and CDR2 FQNEAQ. The CDR3 runs to 16 residues. Trimming cost V 0 bases and J 4 bases, with 13 bases left between them. CDR3 sequence reads: CASSLASYLLYNEQFF. DNA of the CDR3: TGTGCCAGCAGCTTAGCGTCCTATCTATTATACAATGAGCAGTTCTTC.

V usage is TRBV10-1 and J usage is TRBJ1-1; maybe TRBD1 (5 bases). The CDR3 runs 14 residues. V was trimmed by 3 bases and J by 1 base, leaving 9 bases between them. The germline gives CDR1 WNHNN, CDR2 SYGVQD (reference sequence). Here the CDR3 reads CASSDGGSNTEAFF. CDR3 nucleotide sequence: TGCGCCAGCAGTGATGGGGGGTCGAACACTGAAGCTTTCTTT.

Here the CDR3 reads CASSVVTGSTDTQYF. As DNA, the CDR3 is TGTGCCAGCAGCGTAGTAACAGGAAGCACAGATACGCAGTATTTT. The V call is TRBV9, the J call TRBJ2-3; tentative D call: TRBD1 (5 bases). The germline V gene encodes CDR1 SGDLS and CDR2 YYNGEE. Trimming pared 0 bases from V and 0 bases from J, leaving 8 bases between. This CDR3 region has 15 residues.

The gene calls are TRBV20-1 and TRBJ1-2, with D perhaps matching TRBD1 (6 bases). Trimming took off 3 bases at V and 2 bases at J, with 10 bases between the two ends. The CDR3 totals 13 residues. The germline CDR1 and CDR2 sequences are DFQATT and SNEGSKA (reference sequence). CDR3 sequence (DNA): TGCAGTGCTAGTATCACAGGGAACTATGGCTACACCTTC. Translated, it gives CSASITGNYGYTF.

V gene TRBV7-3 combines with J gene TRBJ1-5; possibly TRBD1 for D (5 bases). Germline V CDR1 and CDR2: SGHTA, FQGTGA. Trimming stripped 0 bases from V and 1 base from J, with 13 bases between. The CDR3 consists of 17 residues. This CDR3 is CASSLTLVTASNQPQHF. CDR3 sequence (DNA): TGTGCCAGCAGCTTAACGTTAGTGACAGCGAGCAATCAGCCCCAGCATTTT.

This sequence joins TRBV12-3 or TRBV12-4 and TRBJ1-1, with no clear D. The germline V and J ends were trimmed by 3 bases and 3 bases, with 8 bases remaining between them. The CDR3 length is 13 residues. Here the CDR3 reads CASSFETDTEAFF. The CDR3 nucleotides read TGTGCCAGCAGTTTCGAAACAGACACTGAAGCTTTCTTT.

V is TRBV28 and J is TRBJ1-6; 7 bases are shared with TRBD1. The CDR3 loop spans 16 amino acids. J lost 8 bases, V lost 6 bases, and 13 bases had no gene match. Per germline, CDR1 MDHEN and CDR2 SYDVKM. The chain's CDR3 is CASSAPGTDTDSPLHF. The CDR3, as DNA: TGTGCCAGCAGCGCTCCCGGGACAGACACCGATTCACCCCTCCACTTT.

DNA of the CDR3: TGTGCCAGCAGCTCCGGGACGGATTTCTACAATGAGCAGTTCTTC. Amino acids: CASSSGTDFYNEQFF. The rearrangement uses TRBV7-2 and TRBJ2-1; D possibly uses TRBD1 or TRBD2 (5 bases each). Germline CDR1 reads SGHTA; CDR2 reads FQGNSA. Deletions cut 4 bases from V and 3 bases from J, with 13 bases between. This CDR3 region has 15 residues.

The gene calls are TRBV5-1 and TRBJ1-1, with D perhaps matching TRBD1 (5 bases). Germline values: CDR1 SGHRS, CDR2 YFSETQ. Trimming shortened V by 0 bases and J by 11 bases, and 11 bases separated the two germline ends. The CDR3 has 12 residues. The CDR3 DNA reads TGCGCCAGCAGCTTGGATGTGGGGGACGCTTTCTTT. Translating gives CASSLDVGDAFF.

This clone is a singleton in its sample. The rearrangement uses TRBV6-5 and TRBJ2-3; no reliable D call. This CDR3 has 13 amino acids. CDR1 and CDR2 (germline): MNHEY, SVGAGI. V was shortened by 4 bases and J by 3 bases, with 8 bases between the two germline ends. For the CDR3, the DNA is TGTGCCAGCAGTTCCCCGGAAACAGATACGCAGTATTTT. As protein: CASSSPETDTQYF.

This chain uses TRBV5-1 with TRBJ2-1; D could derive from TRBD1 or TRBD2 (6 bases each). The CDR3 contains 15 residues. Germline-derived CDR1 and CDR2 are SGHRS and YFSETQ. V lost 0 bases and J lost 7, with 14 bases in between. In nucleotides, the CDR3 is TGCGCCAGCAGCTTGGAGGCTCTAGGGGGGAATGAGCAGTTCTTC. Translated, it gives CASSLEALGGNEQFF.

V is TRBV19 and J is TRBJ2-1, with TRBD2 matching 14 bases. CDR1 is LNHDA, CDR2 SQIVND, per germline (reference sequence). V lost 1 base and J lost 2; bases outside the gene matches: 1. The CDR3 contains 17 residues. CDR3: CASSIGTSGGPYNEQFF. As DNA, the CDR3 is TGTGCCAGTAGTATAGGGACTAGCGGGGGGCCCTACAATGAGCAGTTCTTC. Using reference TRBV19 and TRBJ2-1 for the parts outside the CDR3, the full variable domain is DGGITQSPKYLFRKEGQNVTLSCEQNLNHDAMYWYRQDPGQGLRLIYYSQIVNDFQKGDIAEGYSVSREKKESFPLTVTSAQKNPTAFYLCASSIGTSGGPYNEQFFGPGTRLTVL.

This clone turned up a few times. This rearrangement joins TRBV29-1 to TRBJ1-1, with no clear D. CDR1 and CDR2 (germline): SQVTM, ANQGSEA. The CDR3 sequence is 14 residues long. Between the trimmed V and J ends, which lost 6 bases and 1 base, there was a span of 15 bases. The CDR3 is CSVWAVQPNTEAFF. DNA for the CDR3: TGCAGCGTATGGGCCGTCCAGCCGAACACTGAAGCTTTCTTT.

This chain uses TRBV19 with TRBJ1-2; 8 bases line up with TRBD1. J was trimmed by 8 bases and V by 1 base; bases with no gene match: 15. The CDR3 has 17 residues. In germline, CDR1 is LNHDA, CDR2 SQIVND (reference sequence). CDR3 sequence (DNA): TGTGCCAGTAGTATAGGGGGGAGGGACAGGCCAACGTGGGGCTACACCTTC. Protein sequence: CASSIGGRDRPTWGYTF.

The chain couples TRBV18 to TRBJ2-1; 10 nucleotides agree with TRBD2. With 0 bases clipped from V and 8 bases from J, the junction kept 13 bases outside the gene matches. The CDR3 sequence is 18 residues long. In germline, CDR1 is KGHSH, CDR2 LQKENI. The CDR3 region is CASSPPMKRGGLWDEQFF. In nucleotides, the CDR3 is TGTGCCAGCTCACCACCGATGAAGCGGGGGGGCCTTTGGGATGAGCAGTTCTTC.